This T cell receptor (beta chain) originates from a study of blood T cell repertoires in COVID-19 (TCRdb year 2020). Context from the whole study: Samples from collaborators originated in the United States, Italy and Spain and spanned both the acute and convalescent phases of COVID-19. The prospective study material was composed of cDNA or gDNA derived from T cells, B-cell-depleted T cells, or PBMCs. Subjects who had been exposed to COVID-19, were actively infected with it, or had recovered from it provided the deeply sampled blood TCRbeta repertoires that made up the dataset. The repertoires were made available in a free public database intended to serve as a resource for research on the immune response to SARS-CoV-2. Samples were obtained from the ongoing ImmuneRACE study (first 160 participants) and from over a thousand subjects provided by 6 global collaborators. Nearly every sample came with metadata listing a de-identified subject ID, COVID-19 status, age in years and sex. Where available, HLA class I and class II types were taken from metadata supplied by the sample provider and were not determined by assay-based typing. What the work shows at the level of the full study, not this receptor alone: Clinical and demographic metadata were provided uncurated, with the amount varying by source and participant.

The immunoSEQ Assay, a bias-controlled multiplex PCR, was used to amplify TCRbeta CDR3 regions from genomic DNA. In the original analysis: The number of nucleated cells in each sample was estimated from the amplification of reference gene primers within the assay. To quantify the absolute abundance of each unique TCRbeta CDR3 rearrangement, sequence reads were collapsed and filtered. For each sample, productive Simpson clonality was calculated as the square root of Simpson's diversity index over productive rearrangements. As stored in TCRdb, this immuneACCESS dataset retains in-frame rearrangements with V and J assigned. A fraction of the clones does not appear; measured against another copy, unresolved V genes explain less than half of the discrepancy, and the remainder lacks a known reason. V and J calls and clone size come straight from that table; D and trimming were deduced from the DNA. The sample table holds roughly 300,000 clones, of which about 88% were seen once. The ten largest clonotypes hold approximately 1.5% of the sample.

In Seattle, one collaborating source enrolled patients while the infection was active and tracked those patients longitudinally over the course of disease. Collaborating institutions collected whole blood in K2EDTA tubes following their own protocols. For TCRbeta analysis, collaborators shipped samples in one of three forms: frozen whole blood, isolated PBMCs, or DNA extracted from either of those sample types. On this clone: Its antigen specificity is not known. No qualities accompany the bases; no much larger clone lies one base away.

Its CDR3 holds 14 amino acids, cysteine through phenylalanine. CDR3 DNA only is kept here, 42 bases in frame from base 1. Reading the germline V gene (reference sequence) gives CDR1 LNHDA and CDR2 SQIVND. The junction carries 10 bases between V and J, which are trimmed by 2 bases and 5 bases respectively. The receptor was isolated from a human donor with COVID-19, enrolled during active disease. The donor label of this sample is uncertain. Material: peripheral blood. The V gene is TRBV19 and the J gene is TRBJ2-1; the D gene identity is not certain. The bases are TGTGCCAGTAGTATAAGAGGTCCAAACAATGAGCAGTTCTTC. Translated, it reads CASSIRGPNNEQFF.